This record concerns one T cell receptor (beta chain) sequence. What it recognizes is unknown. Deletions cut 5 bases from V and 4 bases from J, with 18 bases between. This CDR3 region has 14 residues. CDR1 and CDR2 from the germline V gene are SQVTM and ANQGSEA. The entry originates in a study of OX40 agonist ivuxolimab in advanced cancers. Study conclusions and caveats: At 0.1 to 3.0 mg/kg and by week 6, clonal expansion occurred in CD4+ and CD8+ blood T cells.

Assay: immunoSEQ multiplex PCR; the TCRdb copy retains only in-frame clones and omits some. The table includes around 100,000 clones, 90% to 95% detected once. The sequenced sample was CD4+ or CD8+ T cells sorted from blood, obtained in a trial of the OX40 agonist ivuxolimab. The rearrangement uses TRBV29-1 and TRBJ2-7; maybe TRBD2 (5 bases). This sequence originates from an adult with an advanced solid tumor such as melanoma, head and neck, liver or kidney cancer. The CDR3 DNA reads TGCAGCGTTATGCTAGGAGGCTGGACTTACGAGCAGTACTTC. This encodes CSVMLGGWTYEQYF.